This T cell receptor (beta chain) was sequenced during a study of T-cell memory formation after mild COVID-19. On the study more broadly: Largely, the TCR clusters proved donor specific. Study results and limitations: There were some responding clones in pre-infection memory, which suggested that cross-reactive memory had joined.

After 5'RACE with constant-segment primers, TCR alpha and TCR beta cDNA libraries carrying sample barcodes and UMIs were obtained. One entry per CDR3 protein results from TCRdb running MiXCR on the 5' RACE reads. The data show 150,000 to 200,000 distinct CDR3 sequences, around a fifth seen once. Notes on this clonotype: Its antigen is not identified.

The sequenced sample was PBMCs or a T cell subset sorted from them (not recorded which). This TCR came from an adult woman who had mild COVID-19 (a few samples of this study predate the infection). Cell type and time point are not known.

The CDR3 DNA sequence: TGTGCCAGCAGCCGGGTGGGGGGCGACTACGAGCAGTACTTC. It specifies CASSRVGGDYEQYF. The J gene is TRBJ2-7, the V gene TRBV7-9; perhaps D is TRBD1 or TRBD2 (6 bases each). Trimming left V 5 bases short and J 3 bases short, with 14 bases between. Germline V CDR1 and CDR2: SEHNR, FQNEAQ (reference sequence). This CDR3 region has 14 residues.